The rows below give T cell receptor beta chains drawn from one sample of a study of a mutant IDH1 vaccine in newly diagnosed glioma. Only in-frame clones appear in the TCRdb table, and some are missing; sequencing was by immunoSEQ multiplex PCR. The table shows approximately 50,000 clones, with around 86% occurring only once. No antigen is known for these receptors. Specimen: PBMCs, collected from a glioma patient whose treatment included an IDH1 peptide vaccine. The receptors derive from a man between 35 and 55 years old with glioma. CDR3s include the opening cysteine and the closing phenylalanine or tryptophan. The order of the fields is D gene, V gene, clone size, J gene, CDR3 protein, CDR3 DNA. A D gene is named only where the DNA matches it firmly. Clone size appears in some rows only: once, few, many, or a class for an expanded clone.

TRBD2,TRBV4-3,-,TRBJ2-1,CASSRETSGWSGYNEQFF,TGCGCCAGCAGCCGGGAAACTAGCGGATGGTCGGGATACAATGAGCAGTTCTTC
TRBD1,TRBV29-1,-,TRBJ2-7,CSVGDRGEQYF,TGCAGCGTTGGGGACAGGGGCGAGCAGTACTTC
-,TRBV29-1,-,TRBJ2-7,CSVGREWRGEQYF,TGCAGCGTTGGGCGAGAGTGGCGGGGAGAGCAGTACTTC
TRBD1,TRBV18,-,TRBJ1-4,CASSLMGQDNEKLFF,TGTGCCAGCTCACTAATGGGACAGGATAATGAAAAACTGTTTTTT
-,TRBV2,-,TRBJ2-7,CASRGLYEQYF,TGTGCCAGCAGGGGGCTCTACGAGCAGTACTTC
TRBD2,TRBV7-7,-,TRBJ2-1,CASSLGVGASGRNEQFF,TGTGCCAGCAGCTTAGGGGTGGGGGCTAGCGGGAGGAATGAGCAGTTCTTC
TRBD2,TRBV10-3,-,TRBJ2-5,CAISPSGRSETQYF,TGTGCCATCAGCCCCAGCGGGAGATCAGAGACCCAGTACTTC
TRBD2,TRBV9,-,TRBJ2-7,CASSVDAAGVREQYF,TGTGCCAGCAGCGTAGATGCAGCGGGAGTAAGGGAGCAGTACTTC
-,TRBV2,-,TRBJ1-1,CASYKGLNTEAFF,TGTGCCAGCTACAAGGGGTTAAACACTGAAGCTTTCTTT
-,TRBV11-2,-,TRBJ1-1,CASSSLQGTTEAFF,TGTGCCAGCAGCTCGTTGCAGGGGACCACTGAAGCTTTCTTT
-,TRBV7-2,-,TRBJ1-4,CASSLATAEKLFF,TGTGCCAGCAGCTTAGCGACAGCTGAAAAACTGTTTTTT
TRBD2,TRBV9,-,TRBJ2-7,CASSLADFGEQYF,TGTGCCAGCAGCCTAGCGGACTTCGGCGAGCAGTACTTC
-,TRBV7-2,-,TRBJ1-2,CASSPNVWDYGYTF,TGTGCCAGCAGCCCCAATGTCTGGGACTATGGCTACACCTTC
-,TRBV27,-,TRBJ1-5,CASSPQGNQPQHF,TGTGCCAGCAGTCCCCAGGGAAATCAGCCCCAGCATTTT
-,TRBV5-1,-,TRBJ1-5,CASSQQGLGQPQHF,TGCGCCAGCAGCCAACAGGGTCTAGGGCAGCCCCAGCATTTT
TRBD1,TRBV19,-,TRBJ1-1,CASSIRQGKTLNTEAFF,TGTGCCAGTAGTATAAGACAGGGAAAGACCTTAAACACTGAAGCTTTCTTT
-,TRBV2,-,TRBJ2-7,CASSEWAGSSYEQYF,TGTGCCAGCAGTGAATGGGCGGGAAGCTCCTACGAGCAGTACTTC
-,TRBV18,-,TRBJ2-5,CASSPDSQETQYF,TGTGCCAGCTCACCGGACAGCCAAGAGACCCAGTACTTC
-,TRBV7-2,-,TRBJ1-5,CASSLVGMINQPQHF,TGTGCCAGCAGCTTAGTGGGGATGATCAATCAGCCCCAGCATTTT
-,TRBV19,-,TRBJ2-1,CASSIGNSFPNEQFF,TGTGCCAGTAGTATAGGGAACAGCTTCCCCAATGAGCAGTTCTTC
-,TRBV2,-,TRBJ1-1,CASSEARGRMNTEAFF,TGTGCCAGCAGTGAAGCGAGGGGGAGGATGAACACTGAAGCTTTCTTT
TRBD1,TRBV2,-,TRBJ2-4,CASFVGQGKHEAKNIQYF,TGTGCCAGTTTTGTGGGACAGGGAAAGCACGAAGCCAAAAACATTCAGTACTTC
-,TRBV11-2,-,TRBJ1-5,CASSLEGAGRQPQHF,TGTGCCAGCAGCTTAGAGGGGGCAGGGCGTCAGCCCCAGCATTTT
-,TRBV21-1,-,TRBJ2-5,CASNLWVGETQYF,TGTGCCAGCAATCTGTGGGTTGGAGAGACCCAGTACTTC
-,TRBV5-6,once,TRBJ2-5,CASSLLAETQYF,TGTGCCAGCAGCTTGCTAGCGGAGACCCAGTACTTC
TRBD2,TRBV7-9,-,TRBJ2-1,CASSLGLAGVDSSYNEQFF,TGTGCCAGCAGCTTAGGACTAGCGGGAGTAGACAGCTCCTACAATGAGCAGTTCTTC
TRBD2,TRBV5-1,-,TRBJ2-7,CASVPDSGSYYEQYF,TGCGCCAGCGTACCCGATAGCGGGAGTTACTACGAGCAGTACTTC
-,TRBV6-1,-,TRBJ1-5,CASSEGGIQPQHF,TGTGCCAGCAGTGAAGGGGGGATCCAGCCCCAGCATTTT
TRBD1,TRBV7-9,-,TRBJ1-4,CASSFPTGSEKLFF,TGTGCCAGCAGCTTCCCGACAGGGAGTGAAAAACTGTTTTTT
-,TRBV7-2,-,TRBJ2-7,CATRRSPSSSYEQYF,TGTGCCACCCGCCGATCTCCTAGCTCGTCTTACGAGCAGTACTTC
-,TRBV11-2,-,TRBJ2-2,CASSLGVTGELFF,TGTGCCAGCAGCTTAGGGGTCACCGGGGAGCTGTTTTTT
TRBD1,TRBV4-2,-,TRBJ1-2,CASSTTGEGYGYTF,TGTGCCAGCAGCACGACAGGGGAGGGCTATGGCTACACCTTC
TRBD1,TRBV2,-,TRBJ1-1,CASSEIRTGYSEAFF,TGTGCCAGCAGTGAGATTCGGACAGGGTATTCTGAAGCTTTCTTT
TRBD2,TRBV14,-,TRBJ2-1,CASSRNLAGGVDEQFF,TGTGCCAGCAGCCGCAACCTAGCGGGAGGCGTGGATGAGCAGTTCTTC
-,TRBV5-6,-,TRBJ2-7,CASSRQGTSEQYF,TGTGCCAGCAGCCGCCAGGGGACCAGCGAGCAGTACTTC
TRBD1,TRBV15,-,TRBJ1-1,CATRKGAVNTEAFF,TGTGCCACCAGGAAGGGGGCTGTTAACACTGAAGCTTTCTTT
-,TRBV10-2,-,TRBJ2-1,CASSEPQTYNEQFF,TGCGCCAGCAGTGAGCCCCAAACCTACAATGAGCAGTTCTTC